The rows below give T cell receptor beta chains drawn from one sample of a study of identical twins. MiXCR was run by TCRdb on the 5' RACE reads, yielding one entry per CDR3 protein. The profile covers about 340,000 distinct CDR3 sequences, with over 9% appearing a single time and more than 6% taken by the ten largest. The sample was also reused in another study, on yellow fever vaccine responses in identical twins.

The material sequenced was CD8+ T cells sorted from blood. The origin of the receptors is a woman under 30 in good health. The CDR3 runs from the conserved cysteine through the conserved F or W. A D gene is named only where the DNA matches it firmly. The listing skips clone size in some rows; elsewhere it reads once, few, many or a size class.

TRBJ2-2 | TRBV7-8 | many | NA | TGTGCCAGCAGCCCGCCAGGAATTGGCACCGGGGAGCTGTTTTTT | CASSPPGIGTGELFF
TRBJ1-1 | TRBV12-3/TRBV12-4 | few | NA | TGTGCCAGCAGCCCAAGACAGTGGAACACTGAAGCTTTCTTT | CASSPRQWNTEAFF
TRBJ2-7 | TRBV7-9 | few | TRBD1 | TGTGCCAGCAGCCTAAGACAGGGGTGGGACGAGCAGTACTTC | CASSLRQGWDEQYF
TRBJ2-1 | TRBV11-3 | many | TRBD1 | TGTGCCAGCAGCTTTTACGAGGGACAGTTGGGTGAGCAGTTCTTC | CASSFYEGQLGEQFF
TRBJ2-4 | TRBV12-3/TRBV12-4 | NA | NA | TGTGCCAGCAGTTCCTACGACCGGATTCAGTACTTC | CASSSYDRIQYF
TRBJ2-1 | TRBV6-4 | many | NA | TGTGCCAGCAGTGATGGCAATGAGCAGTTCTTC | CASSDGNEQFF
TRBJ1-2 | TRBV6-1 | many | NA | TGTGCCAGCAGCCCGGACAGAGGCTATGGCTACACCTTC | CASSPDRGYGYTF
TRBJ2-1 | TRBV2 | few | NA | TGTGCCAGCATCTATGCCGATAACTACAATGAGCAGTTCTTC | CASIYADNYNEQFF
TRBJ1-6 | TRBV6-1 | many | NA | TGTGCCAGCAGTGAGGGATATAATTCACCCCTCCACTTT | CASSEGYNSPLHF
TRBJ1-1 | TRBV7-8 | NA | NA | TGTGCCAGCAGCTTACCCCAGGGGCTGAACACTGAAGCTTTCTTT | CASSLPQGLNTEAFF
TRBJ1-1 | TRBV4-1 | NA | NA | TGCGCCAGCAGCCAAGATAGCCGGGAATCTGACACTGAAGCTTTCTTT | CASSQDSRESDTEAFF
TRBJ2-5 | TRBV12-3/TRBV12-4 | many | NA | TGTGCCAGCAGTGGGGACTACCAAGAGACCCAGTACTTC | CASSGDYQETQYF
TRBJ2-3 | TRBV12-3/TRBV12-4 | few | TRBD1 | TGTGCCAGCAGTTTAAGGGACAGGGCCACAGATACGCAGTATTTT | CASSLRDRATDTQYF